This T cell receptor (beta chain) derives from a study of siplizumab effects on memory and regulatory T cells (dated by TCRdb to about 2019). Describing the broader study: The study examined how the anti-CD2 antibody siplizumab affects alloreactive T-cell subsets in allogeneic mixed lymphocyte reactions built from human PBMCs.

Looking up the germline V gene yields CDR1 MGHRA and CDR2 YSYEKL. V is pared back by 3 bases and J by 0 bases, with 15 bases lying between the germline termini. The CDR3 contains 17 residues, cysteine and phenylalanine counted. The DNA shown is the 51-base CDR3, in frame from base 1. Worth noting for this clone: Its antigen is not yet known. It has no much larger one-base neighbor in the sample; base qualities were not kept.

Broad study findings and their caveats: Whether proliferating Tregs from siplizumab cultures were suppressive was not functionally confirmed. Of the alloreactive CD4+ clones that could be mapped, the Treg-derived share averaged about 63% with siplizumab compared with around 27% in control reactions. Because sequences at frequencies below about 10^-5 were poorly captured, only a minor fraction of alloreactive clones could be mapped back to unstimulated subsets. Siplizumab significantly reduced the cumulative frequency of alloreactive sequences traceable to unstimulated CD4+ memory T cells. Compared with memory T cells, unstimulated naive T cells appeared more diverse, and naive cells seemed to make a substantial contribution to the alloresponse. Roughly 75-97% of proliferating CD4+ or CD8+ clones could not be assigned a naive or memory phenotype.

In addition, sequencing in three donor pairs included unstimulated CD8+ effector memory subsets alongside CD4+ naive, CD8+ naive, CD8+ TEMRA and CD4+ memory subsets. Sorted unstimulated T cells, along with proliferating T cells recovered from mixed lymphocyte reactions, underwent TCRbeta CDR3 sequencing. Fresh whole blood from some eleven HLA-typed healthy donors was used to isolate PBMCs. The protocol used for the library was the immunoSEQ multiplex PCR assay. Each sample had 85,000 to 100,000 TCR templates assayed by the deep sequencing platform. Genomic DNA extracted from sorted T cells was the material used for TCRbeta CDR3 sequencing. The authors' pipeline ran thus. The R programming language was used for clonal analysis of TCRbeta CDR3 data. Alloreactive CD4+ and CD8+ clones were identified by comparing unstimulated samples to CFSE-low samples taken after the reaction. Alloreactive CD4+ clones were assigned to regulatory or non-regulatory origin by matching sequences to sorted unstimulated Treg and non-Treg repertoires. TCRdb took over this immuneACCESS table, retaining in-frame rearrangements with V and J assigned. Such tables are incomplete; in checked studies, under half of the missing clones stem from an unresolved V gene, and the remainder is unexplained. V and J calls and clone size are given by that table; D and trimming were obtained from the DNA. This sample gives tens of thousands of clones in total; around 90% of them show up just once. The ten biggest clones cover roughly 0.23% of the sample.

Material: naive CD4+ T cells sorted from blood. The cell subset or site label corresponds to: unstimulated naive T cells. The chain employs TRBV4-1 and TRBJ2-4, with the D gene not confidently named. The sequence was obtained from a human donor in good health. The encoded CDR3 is CASSQQSPRLAKNIQYF. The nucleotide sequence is TGCGCCAGCAGCCAGCAGAGTCCCCGGCTAGCCAAAAACATTCAGTACTTC.